This is a list of T cell receptor beta chains from one sample in a study of blood T cells in healthy people across ages. TCRdb analysed the 5' RACE reads with MiXCR anew, one entry per CDR3 protein. The repertoire holds roughly 800,000 distinct CDR3 sequences, with about three fifths as singletons. The sequencing sample was made of blood. These TCRs come from a man younger than 45 in good health. CDR3s include the opening cysteine and the closing phenylalanine or tryptophan. Fields, in order: V gene, J gene, CDR3 protein.

>TRBV7-2|TRBJ2-5
CASSYTAGAQETQYF
>TRBV20-1|TRBJ1-2
CSAPGQANYGYTF
>TRBV6-6|TRBJ2-2
CASRLDPSKKAGELFF
>TRBV7-2|TRBJ2-5
CASSFGQKETQYF
>TRBV6-5|TRBJ1-6
CASSTYPGQGWTPLHF
>TRBV28|TRBJ1-2
CASSSGTHYGYTF
>TRBV7-2|TRBJ2-4
CASSPAGGLAKNIQYF
>TRBV5-6|TRBJ2-1
CASSWGTYSYNEQFF
>TRBV7-9|TRBJ2-5
CASSLGQDWETQYF
>TRBV24-1|TRBJ2-3
CATSDLWSGADQYF
>TRBV25-1|TRBJ2-6
CASSEGQGGGANVLTF
>TRBV20-1|TRBJ2-1
CSTDAGTERSEQFF
>TRBV6-4|TRBJ1-1
CASSDSREAFF
>TRBV20-1|TRBJ2-5
CSARRLAVETQYF
>TRBV7-2|TRBJ2-5
CASSWWGSGQETQYF
>TRBV4-2|TRBJ1-1
CASSQDSGGTEAFF
>TRBV2|TRBJ2-3
CAKQGGITSTDTQYF
>TRBV5-1|TRBJ2-7
CASGPGQGSAYEQYF
>TRBV7-2|TRBJ1-2
CASTGSDYGYTF
>TRBV29-1|TRBJ2-1
CSVELDTEQFF
>TRBV1|TRBJ2-3
CTSSLDAGRVTDTQYF
>TRBV18|TRBJ2-3
CASSPRFGSDTQYF
>TRBV7-2|TRBJ1-3
CASSFGRNTIYF
>TRBV28|TRBJ1-4
CASSSNEKLFF
>TRBV9|TRBJ2-1
CASSPEGSGRALGNEQFF
>TRBV6-6|TRBJ2-7
CASRQGYSYEQYF
>TRBV6-4|TRBJ1-2
CASSEGVWSDYGYTF
>TRBV5-1|TRBJ2-5
CASSIFGGAEETQYF
>TRBV5-1|TRBJ2-3
CASSQGRGGGDTQYF
>TRBV28|TRBJ1-2
CANSFSYGYTF
>TRBV29-1|TRBJ2-7
CSVVRPGGVTYEQYF
>TRBV3-1|TRBJ1-3
CASSPHTGNSGNTVYF
>TRBV29-1|TRBJ2-5
CSVDGTGETQYF
>TRBV10-3|TRBJ2-5
CAISLGQGGETQYF
>TRBV25-1|TRBJ2-5
CASSDKGTSGNEQYF
>TRBV2|.
CASTKWYEQYF
>TRBV5-1|TRBJ2-1
CASSSQGQYNEQFF
>TRBV20-1|TRBJ1-2
CSAPKDRPTNYGYTF
>TRBV27|TRBJ2-4
CAIPQGGKNIQYF
>TRBV12-3/TRBV12-4|TRBJ2-7
CASSSIGQGSYEQYF
>TRBV9|TRBJ2-3
CASSVDSGPTDTQYF
>TRBV7-2|TRBJ1-2
CASSPQTGIGYGYTF
>TRBV6-2/TRBV6-3|TRBJ2-1
CASSYPRGSGRRKNEQFF
>TRBV5-1|TRBJ2-3
CASSLDPLAGGTDTQYF
>TRBV20-1|TRBJ2-5
CSARVDRDQETQYF
>TRBV7-2|TRBJ2-7
CASSGLATYEQYF
>TRBV20-1|TRBJ2-4
CSAWSAVYVKNIQYF
>TRBV7-9|TRBJ1-1
CASSLGTETDTEAFF
>TRBV5-1|TRBJ2-3
CASSLFASGGATDTQYF
>TRBV4-2|TRBJ1-5
CASSQDYRPNSNQPQHF
>TRBV4-3|TRBJ2-1
CASSQIDNEQFF
>TRBV20-1|TRBJ1-2
CSAEPGTAYGYTF
>TRBV7-9|TRBJ1-2
CASSPWGDVGYTF
>TRBV29-1|TRBJ1-1
CSVVKMNTEAFF
>TRBV7-9|TRBJ1-2
CASSLGRQGVGGYTF